The sequence of this TCR beta chain was determined in a study of graft-versus-host responses after intestinal transplantation listed by TCRdb under 2021. For the wider study: Multivisceral, liver-intestinal, or isolated intestinal transplants were received by the recipients. Of the 20 to 25 intestinal transplant recipients enrolled in the cohort, one of whom was a retransplant, a few patients without pretransplant specimens were excluded. Donor T cell macrochimerism was defined as a peak of at least 4% donor T cells among recipient peripheral blood mononuclear cells. Every recipient was given anti-thymocyte globulin induction, then maintenance tacrolimus and steroids for around three years. Alloreactive clones were identified by sequencing pre-transplant mixed lymphocyte reaction products and comparing them with unstimulated pre-transplant donor and recipient T cells. Bulk TCR-beta CDR3 sequencing was used to track graft-versus-host and host-versus-graft alloreactive T cell clones in the graft, circulation and bone marrow after intestinal transplantation. Rather than being sequenced by the commercial service, samples from a few later patients were sequenced in-house on an Illumina MiSeq and processed with MiXCR. Here is what the overall study found, with its caveats: In patients with donor T cell macrochimerism, the allografts had high GvH to HvG T cell clonal ratios. Early after transplant, peak levels of circulating GvH clones were associated with declines in HvG clones. GvH clones turned up in recipient bone marrow, with some appearing earlier in ileal mucosa or blood, a pattern consistent with an intestinal mucosal origin. Conclusions were limited by the relatively low number and heterogeneity of intestinal transplant patients.

The library was generated by the immunoSEQ multiplex PCR assay. For most patients, genomic DNA was subjected to high-throughput TCR-beta CDR3 sequencing by Adaptive Biotechnologies. Per the source publication's procedure: Adaptive's ImmunoSEQ software was the source of the TCR sequencing data for over 15 patients, while three other patients were processed with MiXCR and VDJtools. CDR3 nucleotide sequences shared between donor and recipient were removed because their origin could not be assigned. Alloreactive clones required at least 2-fold expansion over unstimulated cells and minimum CFSE-low frequency of 0.002% (template counts) or 0.001% (read counts). Clones were considered mappable if detected in sequenced pre-transplant spleen, lymph node, or MLR CFSE-low populations of the donor or recipient. The cumulative frequency of alloreactive clones was calculated as a percentage of all sequences, weighted by copy number. What TCRdb holds here is the immuneACCESS table cut down to in-frame rearrangements. Part of the clones is not present; checked against another copy, under half of the missing clones reflect an unresolved V gene, and the others are unexplained. V and J calls and clone size are those listed in that table; D and trimming were worked out from the DNA. Here the sample has 95,000 or so clones; over 75% occur a single time. The top ten constitute around 15% of the sample.

About this clone itself: Its antigen is still unknown. Base qualities are not provided; no much larger clone lies one nucleotide away.

The CDR3 holds 13 amino acids from the cysteine to the phenylalanine. Left in the record is the CDR3 DNA by itself, 39 bases read in frame from the first base. Reading the germline V gene gives CDR1 SNHLY and CDR2 FYNNEI. V was cut back by 6 bases and J by 3 bases, leaving a gap of 12 bases between them. Blood samples were collected up to 4 times in the first month after transplant and then at least monthly when available. The material sequenced was PBMCs, taken roughly 450 days after intestinal transplant. The source is a human patient who received an intestinal transplant, so some T cells may come from the graft donor. The rearrangement combines TRBV2 with TRBJ2-7; the D segment cannot be called with confidence. The sequence in DNA is TGTGCCAGCAGGGCCGGGCCGTTCTACGAGCAGTACTTC. This is translated as CASRAGPFYEQYF. Full variable domain (CDR3 extended with the reference TRBV2 and TRBJ2-7 proteins): EPEVTQTPSHQVTQMGQEVILRCVPISNHLYFYWYRQILGQKVEFLVSFYNNEISEKSEIFDDQFSVERPDGSNFTLKIRSTKLEDSAMYFCASRAGPFYEQYFGPGTRLTVT.